This TCR beta chain derives from a study of post-analysis software for immune sequencing data. Looking at the study overall: Patients had relapsing-remitting, secondary progressive or progressive-relapsing multiple sclerosis; some lacked subtype.

Unique molecular identifiers were built into the TCR beta cDNA libraries. Each CDR3 protein is one row after TCRdb ran MiXCR on the PCR reads. The table shows about 540,000 distinct CDR3 sequences, with around 31% occurring only once. Overall study results and limits: Compared with controls, patients had more of about 5 TRBV segments, including TRBV5-6, TRBV5-1 and TRBV20-1. Those with multiple sclerosis, the patient group, showed significantly lower normalized Chao1 diversity than controls.

Note on this clonotype: Its matching antigen is unknown.

Trimming removed 2 bases at V and 7 bases at J, with 7 bases between. Germline CDR1 is MDHEN and CDR2 is SYDVKM. This CDR3 has 12 residues. Sequenced input: blood. The chain joins TRBV28 to TRBJ2-3; unclear D gene. The sequence was obtained from a girl under 18 with multiple sclerosis. CDR3 sequence (DNA): TGTGCCAGCAGTTTAGTAGACAATACGCAGTATTTT. It yields the protein CASSLVDNTQYF.